This is a list of T cell receptor beta chains from one sample in a study of Graves' ophthalmopathy and Graves' hyperthyroidism. From the multiplex PCR reads, TCRdb called clonotypes with MiXCR, one entry per CDR3 protein. The data contain 150,000 to 200,000 distinct CDR3 sequences, 39% of them singletons. Sequencing was carried out using peripheral blood. Receptor source: a man under 40 with Graves' ophthalmopathy. The CDR3 runs from the conserved cysteine through the conserved F or W. The D gene is left open where the match is weak. Clone sizes are given selectively: once, few, many, or a class where the clone is expanded.

v_gene	j_gene	abundance	d_gene	CDR3nt	CDR3aa
TRBV12-3/TRBV12-4	TRBJ1-1	many	NA	TGTGCCAGCGTCTTCGCGAACACTGAAGCTTTCTTT	CASVFANTEAFF
TRBV20-1	TRBJ2-5	NA	TRBD1	TGCAGTGCTGAACAGGGGGCGGGAGAGACCCAGTACTTC	CSAEQGAGETQYF
TRBV19	TRBJ1-5	many	TRBD1	TGTGCCAGTAAGCCCCGGGACAGTGATTATAGCAATCAGCCCCAGCATTTT	CASKPRDSDYSNQPQHF
TRBV28	TRBJ2-5	NA	TRBD2	TGTGCCAGCAGCTCGCTAGCGGGATCGCAAGAGACCCAGTACTTC	CASSSLAGSQETQYF
TRBV6-5	TRBJ2-7	many	TRBD1	TGTGCCAGCAGTCCCCGGGACAGGGGGTCAAACGAGCAGTACTTC	CASSPRDRGSNEQYF
TRBV15	TRBJ1-1	few	NA	TGTGCCACCAGCGCAACTCGGGGGGCGCTGGGCACTGAAGCTTTCTTT	CATSATRGALGTEAFF
TRBV24-1	TRBJ2-6	many	NA	TGTGCCACCAGTGATTACCGGGACGGGAACCCGTTCTCTGGGGCCAACGTCCTGACTTTC	CATSDYRDGNPFSGANVLTF
TRBV6-2/TRBV6-3	TRBJ2-4	NA	NA	TGTGCCAGCACTCCCCGAAGTCGGACCACCCCATTATTAGCCAAAAACATTCAGTACTTC	CASTPRSRTTPLLAKNIQYF
TRBV7-2	TRBJ2-7	NA	NA	TGTGCCAGCAGCTTAGCCGTTCCCTACGAGCAGTACTTC	CASSLAVPYEQYF
TRBV7-2	TRBJ2-7	many	TRBD2	TGTGCCAGCAGCACGAACTCCGGGGGGAGTTACGAGCAGTACTTC	CASSTNSGGSYEQYF
TRBV20-1	TRBJ2-5	NA	NA	TGCCGAACGGAATTGGGGTTGGGGACCCAGTACTTC	CRTELGLGTQYF
TRBV20-1	TRBJ2-7	many	NA	TGCAGTGCTAGGGACCCCGACAGCTACGAGCAGTACTTC	CSARDPDSYEQYF
TRBV5-1	TRBJ2-7	NA	NA	TGCGCCAGCAGCCACCTTTGGGGGGGCAGCTCCTACGAGCAGTACTTC	CASSHLWGGSSYEQYF
TRBV7-2	TRBJ1-6	NA	NA	TGTGCCAGCAGCTTAGCGACGGCCTGGAATTCACCCCTCCACTTT	CASSLATAWNSPLHF
TRBV29-1	TRBJ2-7	NA	TRBD1	TGCAGCGTTAACAGGGGGAACGAGCAGTACTTC	CSVNRGNEQYF
TRBV28	TRBJ2-7	NA	TRBD1	TGTGCCAGCAGAGGACAGGGGAACTCCTACGAGCAGTACTTC	CASRGQGNSYEQYF
TRBV28	TRBJ2-7	NA	TRBD2	TGTGCCAGCAGTTTCCATTTAGCGGGGTTAACCTACGAGCAGTACTTC	CASSFHLAGLTYEQYF
TRBV6-2/TRBV6-3	TRBJ2-7	once	TRBD2	TGTGCCAGCAGCTCCGGGACTAGCGGGAGGGGCAGCGAGCAGTACTTC	CASSSGTSGRGSEQYF
TRBV19	TRBJ2-2	NA	NA	TGTGCCAGTAGTATCGCGGGACAGAACACCGGGGAGCTGTTTTTT	CASSIAGQNTGELFF
TRBV7-9	TRBJ2-3	NA	TRBD2	TGTGCCAGCACCGGGACTAGCGGGAGCGCGCAGTATTTT	CASTGTSGSAQYF
TRBV27	TRBJ1-1	many	TRBD1	TGTGCCAGCAGTCCCGACAGGGGGATGAGCACTGAAGCTTTCTTT	CASSPDRGMSTEAFF
TRBV12-3/TRBV12-4	TRBJ1-1	many	NA	TGTGCCAGCATTCCCAGGTCGGGGGCTGAAGCTTTCTTT	CASIPRSGAEAFF
TRBV30	TRBJ2-7	many	NA	TGTGCCAGTAGCCCCGGCGAGCAGTACTTC	CASSPGEQYF
TRBV12-3/TRBV12-4	TRBJ2-7	NA	TRBD1	TGTGCCAGCAGGGACCACAGGGGGAGCTTCTACGAGCAGTACTTC	CASRDHRGSFYEQYF
TRBV25-1	TRBJ1-1	NA	NA	TGTGCCAGCAGTGGGGGCGGGGTGGTTGAAGCTTTCTTT	CASSGGGVVEAFF
TRBV6-2/TRBV6-3	TRBJ2-7	many	NA	TGTGCCAGCAGCAGAATGGGACGCTCTTACGGGCAGTACTTC	CASSRMGRSYGQYF
TRBV6-1	TRBJ1-5	few	NA	TGTGCCAGCAGCCCCACGGACAGCTACAATCAGCCCCAGCATTTT	CASSPTDSYNQPQHF